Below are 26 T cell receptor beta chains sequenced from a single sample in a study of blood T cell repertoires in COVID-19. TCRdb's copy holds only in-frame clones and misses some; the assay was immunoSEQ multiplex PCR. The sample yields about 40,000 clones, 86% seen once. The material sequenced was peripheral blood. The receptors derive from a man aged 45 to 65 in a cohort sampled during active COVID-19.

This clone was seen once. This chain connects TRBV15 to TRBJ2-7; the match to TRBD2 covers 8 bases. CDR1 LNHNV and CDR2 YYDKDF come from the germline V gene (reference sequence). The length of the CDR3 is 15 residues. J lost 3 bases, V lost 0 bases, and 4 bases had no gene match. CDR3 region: CATSRDSSGFYEQYV. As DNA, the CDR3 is TGTGCCACCAGCAGAGATTCTAGCGGGTTCTACGAGCAGTACGTC.

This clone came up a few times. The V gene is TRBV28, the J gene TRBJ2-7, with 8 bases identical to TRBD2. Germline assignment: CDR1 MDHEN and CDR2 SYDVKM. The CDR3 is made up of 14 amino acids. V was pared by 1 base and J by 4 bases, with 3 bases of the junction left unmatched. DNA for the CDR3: TGTGCCAGCAGTTTATCTAGCGGGCCTTACGAGCAGTACGTC. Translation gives CASSLSSGPYEQYV.

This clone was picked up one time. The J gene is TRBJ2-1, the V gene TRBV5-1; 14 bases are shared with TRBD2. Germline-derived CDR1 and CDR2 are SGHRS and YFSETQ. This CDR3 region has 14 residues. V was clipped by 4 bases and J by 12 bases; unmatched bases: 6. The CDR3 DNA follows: TGCGCCAGCAGCGCCGGGACTAGCGGGGGAGGGCAGTTCTTC. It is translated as CASSAGTSGGGQFF. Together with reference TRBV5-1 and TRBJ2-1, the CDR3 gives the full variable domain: KAGVTQTPRYLIKTRGQQVTLSCSPISGHRSVSWYQQTPGQGLQFLFEYFSETQRNKGNFPGRFSGRQFSNSRSEMNVSTLELGDSALYLCASSAGTSGGGQFFGPGTRLTVL.

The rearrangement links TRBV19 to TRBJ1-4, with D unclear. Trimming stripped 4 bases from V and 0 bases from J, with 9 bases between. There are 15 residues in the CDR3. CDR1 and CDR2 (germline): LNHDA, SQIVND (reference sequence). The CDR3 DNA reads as TGTGCCAGTAGTAAAAATCGCGCAACTAATGAAAAACTGTTTTTT. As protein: CASSKNRATNEKLFF.

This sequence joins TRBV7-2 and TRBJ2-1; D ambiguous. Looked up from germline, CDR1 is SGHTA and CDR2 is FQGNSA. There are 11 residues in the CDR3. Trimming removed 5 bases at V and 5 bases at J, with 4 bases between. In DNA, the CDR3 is TGTGCCAGCAGCCTTCACAATGAGCAGTTCTTC. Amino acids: CASSLHNEQFF.

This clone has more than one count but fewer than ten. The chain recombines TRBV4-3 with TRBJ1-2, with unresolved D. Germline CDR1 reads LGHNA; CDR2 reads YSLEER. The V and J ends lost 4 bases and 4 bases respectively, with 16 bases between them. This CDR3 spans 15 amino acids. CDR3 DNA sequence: TGCGCCAGCAGCCGTACCTATGAGGCGGCCTATGGCTACACCTTC. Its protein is CASSRTYEAAYGYTF.

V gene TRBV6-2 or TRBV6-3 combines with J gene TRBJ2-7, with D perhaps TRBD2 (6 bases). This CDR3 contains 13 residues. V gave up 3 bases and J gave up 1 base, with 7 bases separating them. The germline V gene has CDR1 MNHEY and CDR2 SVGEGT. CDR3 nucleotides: TGTGCCAGCAGTTATGGGGGGTCCTACGAGCAGTACTTC. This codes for CASSYGGSYEQYF.

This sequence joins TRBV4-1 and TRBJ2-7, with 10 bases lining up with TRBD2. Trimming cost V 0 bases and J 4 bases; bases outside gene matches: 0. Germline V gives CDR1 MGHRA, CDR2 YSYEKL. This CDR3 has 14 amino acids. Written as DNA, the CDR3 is TGCGCCAGCAGCCAAGAGACTAGCGGGTACGAGCAGTACGTC. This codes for CASSQETSGYEQYV.

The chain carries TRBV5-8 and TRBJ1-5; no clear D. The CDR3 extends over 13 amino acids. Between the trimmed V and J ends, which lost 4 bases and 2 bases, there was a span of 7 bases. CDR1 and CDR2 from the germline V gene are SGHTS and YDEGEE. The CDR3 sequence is CASSPRGNQPQHF. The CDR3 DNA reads TGTGCCAGCAGCCCGCGGGGCAATCAGCCCCAGCATTTT. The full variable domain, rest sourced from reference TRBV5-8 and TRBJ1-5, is EAGVTQSPTHLIKTRGQQATLRCSPISGHTSVYWYQQALGLGLQFLLWYDEGEERNRGNFPPRFSGRQFPNYSSELNVNALELEDSALYLCASSPRGNQPQHFGDGTRLSIL.

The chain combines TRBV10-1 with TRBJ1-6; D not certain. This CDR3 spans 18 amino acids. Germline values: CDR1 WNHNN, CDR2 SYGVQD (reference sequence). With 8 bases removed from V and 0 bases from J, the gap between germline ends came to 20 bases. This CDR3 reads CASPEGGRKSSYNSPLHF. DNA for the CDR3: TGCGCCAGCCCGGAGGGAGGCCGAAAAAGCTCCTATAATTCACCCCTCCACTTT.

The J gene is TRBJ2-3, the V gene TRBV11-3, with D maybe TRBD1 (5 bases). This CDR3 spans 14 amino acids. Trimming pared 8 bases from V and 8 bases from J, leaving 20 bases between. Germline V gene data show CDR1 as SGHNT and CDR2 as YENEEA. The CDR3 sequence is CASGKTEQQITQYF. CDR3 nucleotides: TGTGCCAGCGGAAAGACAGAACAACAGATTACGCAGTATTTT.

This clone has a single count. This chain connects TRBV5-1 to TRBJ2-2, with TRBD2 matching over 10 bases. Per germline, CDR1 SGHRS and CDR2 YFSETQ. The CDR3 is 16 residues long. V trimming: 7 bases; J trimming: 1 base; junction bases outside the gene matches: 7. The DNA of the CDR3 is TGCGCCAGCGCCAGCGGGGGGGGTATGAACACCGGGGAGCTGTTTTTT. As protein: CASASGGGMNTGELFF.

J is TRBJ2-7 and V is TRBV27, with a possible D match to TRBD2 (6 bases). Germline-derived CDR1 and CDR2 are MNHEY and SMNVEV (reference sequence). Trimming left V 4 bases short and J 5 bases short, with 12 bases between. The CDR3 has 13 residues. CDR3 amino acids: CASSWSGGNEQYF. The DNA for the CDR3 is TGTGCCAGCAGTTGGTCCGGGGGAAACGAGCAGTACTTC.

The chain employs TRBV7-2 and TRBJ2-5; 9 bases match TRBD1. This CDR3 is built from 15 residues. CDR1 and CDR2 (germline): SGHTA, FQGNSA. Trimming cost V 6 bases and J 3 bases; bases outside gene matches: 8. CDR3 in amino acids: CASSFGGDREETQYF. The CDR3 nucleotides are TGTGCCAGCAGTTTTGGGGGGGACAGGGAAGAGACCCAGTACTTC.

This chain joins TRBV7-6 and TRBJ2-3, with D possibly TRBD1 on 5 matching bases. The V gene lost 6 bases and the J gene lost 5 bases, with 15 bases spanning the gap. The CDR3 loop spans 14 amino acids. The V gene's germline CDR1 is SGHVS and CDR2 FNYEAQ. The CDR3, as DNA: TGTGCCAGCAGGTCTGAGGTGGGGCGAGATACGCAGTATTTT. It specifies CASRSEVGRDTQYF.

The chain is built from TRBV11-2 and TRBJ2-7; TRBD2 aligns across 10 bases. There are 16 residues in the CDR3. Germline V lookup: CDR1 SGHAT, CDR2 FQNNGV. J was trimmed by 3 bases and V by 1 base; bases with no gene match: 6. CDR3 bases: TGTGCCAGCAGCTTAGGTCCTCTAGCGGGAGACTACGAGCAGTACTTC. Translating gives CASSLGPLAGDYEQYF.

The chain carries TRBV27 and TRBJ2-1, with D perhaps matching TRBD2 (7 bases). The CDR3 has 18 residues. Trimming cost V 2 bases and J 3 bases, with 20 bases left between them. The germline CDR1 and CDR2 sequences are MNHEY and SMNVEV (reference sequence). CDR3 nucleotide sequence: TGTGCCAGCAGTTTAGCCAGGGGCGGGGCTAGCGGCTACAATGAGCAGTTCTTC. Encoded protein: CASSLARGGASGYNEQFF.

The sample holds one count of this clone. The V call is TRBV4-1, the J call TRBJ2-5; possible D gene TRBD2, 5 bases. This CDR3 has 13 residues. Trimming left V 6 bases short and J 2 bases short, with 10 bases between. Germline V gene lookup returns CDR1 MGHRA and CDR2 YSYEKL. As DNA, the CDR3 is TGCGCCAGCAGTAAGAGGGATCAAGAGACCCAGTACTTC. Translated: CASSKRDQETQYF.

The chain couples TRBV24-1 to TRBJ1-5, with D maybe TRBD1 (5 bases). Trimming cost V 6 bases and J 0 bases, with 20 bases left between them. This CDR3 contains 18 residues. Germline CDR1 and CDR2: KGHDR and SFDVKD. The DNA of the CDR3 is TGTGCCACCAGTCCCCTTTGCCACAGGTACTCTAGCAATCAGCCCCAGCATTTT. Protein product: CATSPLCHRYSSNQPQHF.

The CDR3 is CASSLTGDNEQFF. The DNA for the CDR3 is TGTGCCAGCAGCCTGACAGGGGACAATGAGCAGTTCTTC. The V call is TRBV5-8, the J call TRBJ2-1; 8 bases agree with TRBD1. The CDR3 has 13 amino acids. V gave up 4 bases and J gave up 5 bases; unmatched junction bases: 2. Germline assignment: CDR1 SGHTS and CDR2 YDEGEE.

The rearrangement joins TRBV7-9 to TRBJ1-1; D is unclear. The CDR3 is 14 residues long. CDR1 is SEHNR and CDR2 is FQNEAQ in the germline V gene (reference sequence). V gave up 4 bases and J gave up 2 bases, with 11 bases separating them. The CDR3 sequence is CASSSPRSNTEAFF. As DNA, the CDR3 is TGTGCCAGCAGCTCACCGAGAAGTAACACTGAAGCTTTCTTT.

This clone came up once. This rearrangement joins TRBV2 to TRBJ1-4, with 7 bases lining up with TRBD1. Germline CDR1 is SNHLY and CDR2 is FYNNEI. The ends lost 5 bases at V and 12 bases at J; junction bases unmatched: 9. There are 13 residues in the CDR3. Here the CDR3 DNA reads TGTGCCAGCAGTTCCCGGGACAGCCGGGAACTGTTTTTT. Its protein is CASSSRDSRELFF.

The CDR3 DNA reads as TGTGCCAGCAGCGTTCGGACTAGCGGGGAAAATGAGCAGTTCTTC. Translation gives CASSVRTSGENEQFF. The rearrangement uses TRBV7-2 and TRBJ2-1; 12 positions agree with TRBD2. This CDR3 has 15 amino acids. The germline gives CDR1 SGHTA, CDR2 FQGNSA. With 5 bases clipped from V and 7 bases from J, the junction kept 6 bases outside the gene matches.

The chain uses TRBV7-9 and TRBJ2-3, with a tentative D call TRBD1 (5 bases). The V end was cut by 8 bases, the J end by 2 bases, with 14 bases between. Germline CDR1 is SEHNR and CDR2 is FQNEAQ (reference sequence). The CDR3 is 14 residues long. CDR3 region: CASSPRVITDTQYF. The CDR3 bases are TGTGCCAGCTCCCCCAGGGTGATCACAGATACGCAGTATTTT.

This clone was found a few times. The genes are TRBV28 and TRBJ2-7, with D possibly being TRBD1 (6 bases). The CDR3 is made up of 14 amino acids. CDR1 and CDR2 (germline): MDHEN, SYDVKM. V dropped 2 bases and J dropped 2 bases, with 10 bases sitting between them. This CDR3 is CASSLHGQPYEQYF. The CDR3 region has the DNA TGTGCCAGCAGTTTACACGGACAGCCCTACGAGCAGTACTTC.

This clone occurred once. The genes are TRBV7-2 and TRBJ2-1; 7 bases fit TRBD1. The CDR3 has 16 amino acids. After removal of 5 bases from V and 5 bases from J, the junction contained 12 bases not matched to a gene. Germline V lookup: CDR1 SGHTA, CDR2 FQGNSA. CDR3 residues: CASSPTGTVANNEQFF. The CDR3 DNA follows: TGTGCCAGCAGCCCGACCGGGACAGTCGCGAACAATGAGCAGTTCTTC.